This is a list of T cell receptor beta chains from one sample in a study of T cell repertoires in cytomegalovirus infection. TCRdb re-called the reads through MiXCR, storing one row per CDR3 protein. This table has about 46,000 distinct CDR3 sequences, around 20% appearing once. These receptors are not linked to any known antigen. Sequencing input: PBMCs, sequenced either directly or after in vitro stimulation (not recorded which). Receptors originate from a human donor in good health (CMV status not recorded). Some clones in this sample may be carry-over from other donors' samples. Each CDR3 is given with its conserved first and last residue. A D gene is named only where the DNA matches it firmly. Clone size appears in some rows only: once, few, many, or a class for an expanded clone.

V gene: TRBV2; D gene: TRBD1; clone size: many; J gene: TRBJ1-5; CDR3 protein: CASSEGTGRNQPQHF; CDR3 DNA: TGTGCCAGCAGTGAGGGGACAGGGAGAAATCAGCCCCAGCATTTT
V gene: TRBV2; D gene: .; clone size: few; J gene: TRBJ1-1; CDR3 protein: CASSSLGGDTEAFF; CDR3 DNA: TGTGCCAGCAGTTCTCTGGGGGGGGACACTGAAGCTTTCTTT
V gene: TRBV7-2; D gene: .; clone size: .; J gene: TRBJ2-1; CDR3 protein: CASSTRIGLGGNEQFF; CDR3 DNA: TGTGCCAGCAGCACCCGTATCGGGCTAGGTGGTAATGAGCAGTTCTTC
V gene: TRBV20-1; D gene: .; clone size: few; J gene: TRBJ2-1; CDR3 protein: CSASGSSYNEQFF; CDR3 DNA: TGCAGTGCTAGCGGGAGCTCCTACAATGAGCAGTTCTTC
V gene: TRBV28; D gene: TRBD2; clone size: .; J gene: TRBJ2-7; CDR3 protein: CASSFEVGLGNEQYF; CDR3 DNA: TGTGCCAGCAGTTTTGAGGTGGGACTAGGGAACGAGCAGTACTTC
V gene: TRBV27; D gene: .; clone size: .; J gene: TRBJ1-1; CDR3 protein: CASSRRVSDTEAFF; CDR3 DNA: TGTGCCAGCAGCCGCAGGGTATCGGACACTGAAGCTTTCTTT
V gene: TRBV5-1; D gene: TRBD1; clone size: medium-sized; J gene: TRBJ2-2; CDR3 protein: CASGQGSNTGELFF; CDR3 DNA: TGCGCCAGCGGACAGGGTTCGAACACCGGGGAGCTGTTTTTT
V gene: TRBV7-2; D gene: .; clone size: large; J gene: TRBJ2-7; CDR3 protein: CASSSESPLSISQYF; CDR3 DNA: TGTGCCAGCAGCTCGGAATCCCCCCTCAGTATCTCGCAGTACTTC
V gene: TRBV9; D gene: TRBD1; clone size: many; J gene: TRBJ2-2; CDR3 protein: CASSGGQLSNTGELFF; CDR3 DNA: TGTGCCAGCAGCGGGGGACAGCTCTCGAACACCGGGGAGCTGTTTTTT
V gene: TRBV7-8; D gene: .; clone size: .; J gene: TRBJ1-1; CDR3 protein: CASSRGGNTEAFF; CDR3 DNA: TGTGCCAGCAGCCGTGGGGGGAACACTGAAGCTTTCTTT
V gene: TRBV4-3; D gene: .; clone size: few; J gene: TRBJ1-4; CDR3 protein: CASSQEAALTTNEKLFF; CDR3 DNA: TGCGCCAGCAGCCAAGAGGCAGCACTGACAACTAATGAAAAACTGTTTTTT
V gene: TRBV7-2; D gene: .; clone size: many; J gene: TRBJ2-7; CDR3 protein: CASSLDLGFEQYF; CDR3 DNA: TGTGCCAGCAGCTTAGATCTGGGGTTCGAGCAGTACTTC
V gene: TRBV18; D gene: TRBD2; clone size: many; J gene: TRBJ2-1; CDR3 protein: CASSPTSGSLNEQFF; CDR3 DNA: TGTGCCAGCTCACCGACTAGCGGGAGCCTGAATGAGCAGTTCTTC
V gene: TRBV2; D gene: TRBD1; clone size: few; J gene: TRBJ2-7; CDR3 protein: CASSLGGSSSYEQYF; CDR3 DNA: TGTGCCAGCAGCCTAGGGGGCAGCAGCTCCTACGAGCAGTACTTC
V gene: TRBV28; D gene: TRBD2; clone size: few; J gene: TRBJ2-1; CDR3 protein: CASSTLAGGLNEQFF; CDR3 DNA: TGTGCCAGCAGTACGCTAGCGGGGGGCCTCAATGAGCAGTTCTTC
V gene: TRBV3-1; D gene: TRBD2; clone size: .; J gene: TRBJ2-1; CDR3 protein: CASSQSGGSSYNEQFF; CDR3 DNA: TGTGCCAGCAGCCAAAGCGGGGGGAGCTCCTACAATGAGCAGTTCTTC
V gene: TRBV6-5; D gene: .; clone size: .; J gene: TRBJ2-1; CDR3 protein: CETRGELYNEQFF; CDR3 DNA: TGTGAAACGAGGGGGGAACTCTACAATGAGCAGTTCTTC